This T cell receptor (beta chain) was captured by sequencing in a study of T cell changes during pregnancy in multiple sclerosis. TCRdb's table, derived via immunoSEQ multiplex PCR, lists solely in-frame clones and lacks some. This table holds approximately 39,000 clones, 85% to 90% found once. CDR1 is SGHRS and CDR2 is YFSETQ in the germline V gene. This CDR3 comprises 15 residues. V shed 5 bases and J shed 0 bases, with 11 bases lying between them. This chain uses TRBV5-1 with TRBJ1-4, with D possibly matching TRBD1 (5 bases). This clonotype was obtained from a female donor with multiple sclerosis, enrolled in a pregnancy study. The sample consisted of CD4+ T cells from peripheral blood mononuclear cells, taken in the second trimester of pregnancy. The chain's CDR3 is CASRQDPSTNEKLFF. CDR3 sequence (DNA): TGCGCCAGCAGACAGGATCCTTCAACTAATGAAAAACTGTTTTTT. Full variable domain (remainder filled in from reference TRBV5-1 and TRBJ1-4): KAGVTQTPRYLIKTRGQQVTLSCSPISGHRSVSWYQQTPGQGLQFLFEYFSETQRNKGNFPGRFSGRQFSNSRSEMNVSTLELGDSALYLCASRQDPSTNEKLFFGSGTQLSVL.